This record covers a single T cell receptor (beta chain). No cognate antigen has been identified for it. Per-nucleotide qualities are absent, and no much larger clonotype sits a single base away. A constant-region primer and ProtoScript II reverse transcriptase were used to reverse-transcribe TCRbeta-specific cDNA from 500 ng total RNA. Construction of the TCRbeta libraries relied on three nested rounds of multiplex PCR, following a slightly modified ARM-PCR procedure. The first two PCR rounds used multiplex TRBV1-TRBV30 forward primers with a Cbeta reverse primer, each for about 10 cycles. Sample barcodes and Illumina adapters were added in a final 25-cycle PCR with Deep VentR polymerase. Before sequencing, amplicons of 200-500 bp were gel-purified using a QIAquick gel extraction kit. The TCRbeta amplicons were sequenced with 250-bp paired-end reads on an Illumina HiSeq 2500. For the original study's pipeline: Reads were quality-trimmed with Trimmomatic v0.33, and paired reads were merged with FLASH v1.2.11 to recover full CDR3 sequences. MiGEC v1.2.1b assigned V, D and J germline segments to the rearranged TCRbeta sequences. Clonotype statistics and Shannon-Wiener diversity indices were computed with VDJtools v1.0.0. Except for diversity analysis, only each sample's 250 most abundant clonotypes were used in subsequent analyses to reduce sampling bias. The public sequencing data were trimmed at Q25 with fastp and processed into clonotypes with MiXCR by TCRdb, which kept only in-frame beta chains. Each entry merges the rows of one CDR3 protein and shows their most common DNA and genes. The V and J calls reflect TCRdb's pipeline rather than the authors' work. In all, the sample holds fewer than 350,000 distinct CDR3 sequences, and more than 55% of those were seen once. The ten largest account for roughly 9% of the sample.

Blood RNA was extracted from unsorted whole blood using TRIzol reagent, and germline DNA was obtained with the DNeasy Blood & Tissue kit. At the time of sampling, the patients were treatment-naive and had chronic HBV infection. Before surgery, around 4 milliliters of peripheral blood were drawn into K2EDTA tubes. This specimen comes from a study of tumor-infiltrating lymphocytes in primary liver carcinoma (dated by TCRdb to about 2017). About the study as a whole: Four to six patients with histopathologically diagnosed primary liver carcinoma underwent surgical resection in China between November 2015 and March 2016. Of the five patients (three men and two women, aged 30 to 69 years), four had hepatocellular carcinoma and one had combined HCC and intrahepatic cholangiocarcinoma. The tumors of the five patients were staged as T1-T3 N0M0, with maximum diameters ranging from 4.2 to 10 cm. Samples yielded roughly 3.5 to 7.5 million productive TCRbeta reads; read depth did not differ significantly between tissue types. TCRbeta repertoire sequencing, expression microarrays and whole-exome sequencing were combined in the study across five regions of each liver tumor, with adjacent normal tissue and blood also included. A total of around 35 specimens from 5 patients went through TCRbeta repertoire sequencing, namely 25 tumor regions, 5 adjacent noncancerous liver tissues and 5 peripheral blood samples. Technical replicate repertoires showed high reproducibility, with mean shared-clone rates roughly 0.89 and correlation coefficients above 0.95. What the work shows at the level of the full study, not this receptor alone: Because only the TCR beta chain was sequenced and unpaired alpha chains were not captured, true repertoire diversity is likely underestimated. Pairs of tumor regions showed greater repertoire overlap (mean 36%) than tumor-adjacent pairs (roughly 17%) or tumor-blood pairs (approximately 15%), which is consistent with antigen-driven expansion. Since the samples were bulk and unsorted, there was no way to compare CD4+ and CD8+ T cell repertoires. The top 250 clones accounted for a significantly greater share of the repertoire in tumors than in blood (p = 0.039). Only five patients were included in the study, and the authors note that the findings should be validated in a larger study.

V loses 1 base at its end and J loses 3 bases; junction bases beyond the gene matches: 11. For CDR1 and CDR2, the germline V gene lists ENHRY and SYGVKD. The CDR3 measures 17 amino acids from cysteine to phenylalanine. Only the CDR3 region is kept as DNA, spanning 51 bases read in frame from base 1. Sequencing was done on a sample of peripheral blood. The chain employs TRBV10-3 and TRBJ2-7; TRBD1 lines up with 8 middle nucleotides. The TCR sequence derives from a man aged 40-49 years with primary liver carcinoma and hepatitis B virus infection. In nucleotide form, the sequence is TGTGCCATCAGTGAGTTTGAACAGGGACAGGTAGACTACGAGCAGTACTTC. Its translation reads: CAISEFEQGQVDYEQYF.